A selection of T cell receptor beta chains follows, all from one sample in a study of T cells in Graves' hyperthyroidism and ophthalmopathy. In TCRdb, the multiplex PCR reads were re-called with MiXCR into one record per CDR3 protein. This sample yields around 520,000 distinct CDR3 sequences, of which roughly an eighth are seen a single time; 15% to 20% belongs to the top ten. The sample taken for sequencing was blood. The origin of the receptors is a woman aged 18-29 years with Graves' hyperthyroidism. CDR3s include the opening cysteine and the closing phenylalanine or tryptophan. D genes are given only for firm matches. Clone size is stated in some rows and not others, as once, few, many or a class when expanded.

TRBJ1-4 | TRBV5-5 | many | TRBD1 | CASSLERGHEKLFF | TGTGCCAGCAGCTTGGAGAGGGGGCATGAAAAACTGTTTTTT
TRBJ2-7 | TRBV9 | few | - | CASSVGAWGSSYEQYF | TGTGCCAGCAGCGTAGGGGCTTGGGGAAGCTCCTACGAGCAGTACTTC
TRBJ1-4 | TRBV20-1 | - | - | CSARDGGREKLFF | TGCAGTGCTAGAGACGGGGGCCGTGAAAAACTGTTTTTT
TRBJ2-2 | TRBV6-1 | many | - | CASRIGVTGELFF | TGTGCCAGCAGAATAGGAGTTACCGGGGAGCTGTTTTTT
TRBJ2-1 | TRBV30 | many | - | CAWSAGELYNEQFF | TGTGCCTGGAGTGCAGGAGAACTATACAATGAGCAGTTCTTC
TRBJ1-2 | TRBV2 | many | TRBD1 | CASSGTGSTGYTF | TGTGCCAGCAGTGGGACAGGGAGCACTGGCTACACCTTC
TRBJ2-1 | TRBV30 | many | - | CAWSVRVDNEQFF | TGTGCCTGGAGTGTAAGAGTAGACAATGAGCAGTTCTTC
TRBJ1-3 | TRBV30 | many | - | CAGTASPGNTIYF | TGTGCCGGGACCGCATCTCCCGGAAACACCATATATTTT
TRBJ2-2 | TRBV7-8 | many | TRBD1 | CASSPNRGRDTGELFF | TGTGCCAGCAGCCCAAACAGGGGGCGCGACACCGGGGAGCTGTTTTTT
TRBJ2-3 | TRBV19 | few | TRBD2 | CASSTGLAGATQYF | TGTGCCAGTAGTACGGGACTAGCGGGCGCGACGCAGTATTTT
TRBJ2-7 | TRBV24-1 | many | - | CATSDLEAYEQYF | TGTGCCACCAGTGATCTCGAGGCCTACGAGCAGTACTTC
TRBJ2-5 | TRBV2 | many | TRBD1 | CASSEVSGTGRETQYF | TGTGCCAGCAGTGAAGTTTCCGGGACAGGGAGGGAGACCCAGTACTTC
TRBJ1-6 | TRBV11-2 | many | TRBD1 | CASRLSDRANSPLHF | TGTGCCAGCAGGCTGTCGGACAGGGCCAATTCACCCCTCCACTTT
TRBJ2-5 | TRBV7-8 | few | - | CASSLVAGPQETQYF | TGTGCCAGCAGCTTAGTGGCAGGCCCCCAAGAGACCCAGTACTTC
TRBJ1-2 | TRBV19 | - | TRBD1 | CASSTTGASGGYTF | TGTGCCAGTAGCACGACAGGGGCTTCTGGTGGCTACACCTTC
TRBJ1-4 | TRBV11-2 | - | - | CASRTTAGQANEKLCF | TGTGCCAGCAGGACGACGGCGGGACAAGCTAATGAAAAACTGTGTTTT
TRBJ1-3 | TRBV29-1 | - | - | CSVLLTASGNTIYF | TGCAGCGTGTTGCTGACAGCCTCTGGAAACACCATATATTTT
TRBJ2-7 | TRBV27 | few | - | CASRLGLYEQYF | TGTGCCAGCAGGCTAGGGCTCTACGAGCAGTACTTC